Sequencing of this TCR beta chain was carried out in a study of T-cell reconstitution after alpha-beta-depleted transplantation in children (dated by TCRdb to between 2015 and 2016). Concerning the study at large: T-cell immune reconstitution after TCRalphabeta/CD19-depleted allogeneic hematopoietic cell transplantation in children was quantitatively tracked in the study by means of TCR repertoire profiling. The paper's findings and limits, for the study overall: In some patients, the high TCRbeta diversity seen at day 60 was put down to recipient T cells and intrathymic progenitors that had survived conditioning. About two months after transplant, the apparently early recovery of alphabetaT-cell counts reportedly depended on just several hundred clones that had expanded rapidly and came from non-depleted graft cells. The frequencies of hyperexpanded clones fell over the following months, and after one year, T-cell counts and TCRbeta diversity were mostly attributed to newly produced T cells.

Only a few counts were recorded for this clonotype. Its antigen is still unknown. It has no much larger one-base neighbor in the sample; base qualities were not kept. Reading from cysteine to phenylalanine, the CDR3 counts 15 amino acids. Only the CDR3 part of the read is kept: 45 bases, read in frame from the first base. CDR1 and CDR2, per the germline V gene (reference sequence), are DFQATT and SNEGSKA. V is pruned by 5 bases and J by 3 bases, leaving 10 bases of the junction without a gene match. The library was prepared using PCR. The reads were generated on an Illumina HiSeq 2500. Molecular barcoding was employed in the preparation of TCR libraries, with unique molecular identifiers being used to normalize TCRbeta repertoire quantification. TCRdb trimmed public reads at Q25 via fastp, called clones via MiXCR and kept in-frame beta chains. Identical CDR3 proteins give one entry, which carries the most common genes and DNA. The sample yields about 980,000 distinct CDR3 sequences; 25% to 35% were counted once. The ten top clones hold roughly 28% of the sample.

The sample's treatment or condition label, in plain terms: allogeneic hematopoietic cell transplantation with graft depleted of TCRalphabeta T cells and CD19 B cells. Transplant recipients were children who received TCRalphabeta/CD19-depleted allogeneic hematopoietic cell grafts. Here the chain combines TRBV20-1 and TRBJ2-5; the junction holds 9 bases that match TRBD1. The origin of this receptor is a boy younger than two who had a stem cell transplant for SCID, so the T cells may come from the graft donor. The material was PBMCs, mostly from graft donor cells, obtained 360 days after TCRalphabeta/CD19-depleted stem cell transplant. The CDR3 amino acid sequence is: CSAHSPGTGKETQYF. The DNA reads TGCAGTGCTCATAGTCCCGGGACAGGGAAAGAGACCCAGTACTTC.